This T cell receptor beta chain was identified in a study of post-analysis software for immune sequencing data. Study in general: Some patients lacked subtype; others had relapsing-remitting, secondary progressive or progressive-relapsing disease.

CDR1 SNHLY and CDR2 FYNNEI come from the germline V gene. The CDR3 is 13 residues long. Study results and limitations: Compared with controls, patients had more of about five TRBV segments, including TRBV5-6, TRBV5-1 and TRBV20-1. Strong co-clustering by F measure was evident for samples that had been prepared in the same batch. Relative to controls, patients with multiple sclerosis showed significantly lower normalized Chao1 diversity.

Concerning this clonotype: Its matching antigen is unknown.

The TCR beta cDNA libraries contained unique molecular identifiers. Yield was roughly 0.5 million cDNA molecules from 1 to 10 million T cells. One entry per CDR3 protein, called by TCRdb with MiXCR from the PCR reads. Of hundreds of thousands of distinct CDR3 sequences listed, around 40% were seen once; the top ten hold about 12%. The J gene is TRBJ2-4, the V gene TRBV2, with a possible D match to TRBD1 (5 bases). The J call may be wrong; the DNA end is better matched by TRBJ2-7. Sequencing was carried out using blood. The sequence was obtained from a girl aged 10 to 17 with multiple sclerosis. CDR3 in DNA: TGTGCCAGCAGTGTTAGCAGGGCACCCGAGCAGTACTTC. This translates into CASSVSRAPEQYF.